Listed below are T cell receptor beta chains from one sample, sequenced in a study of shared clonotypes between healthy human individuals. Assay: immunoSEQ multiplex PCR; the TCRdb copy retains only in-frame clones and omits some. The data contain more than 450,000 clones, 79% of them singletons. Input material: PBMCs. These receptors came from a woman between 35 and 50 years old in good health. Some clones in this sample may be carry-over from other donors' samples. Each CDR3 is given with its conserved first and last residue. D genes are given only for firm matches.

V	D	J	CDR3
TRBV18	.	TRBJ2-7	CASSPTGPGYEQYF
TRBV5-1	TRBD1	TRBJ1-1	CASSFLPEGANTEAFF
TRBV7-2	.	TRBJ1-2	CASSPAGGGYGYTF
TRBV7-8	TRBD2	TRBJ2-1	CASTILAGVSNEQFF
TRBV4-2	TRBD2	TRBJ2-1	CASSQDGTSRNEQFF
TRBV9	.	TRBJ2-2	CASSVAGRNTGELFF
TRBV5-6	.	TRBJ2-6	CASSLMLASGANVLTF
TRBV5-4	.	TRBJ2-4	CASSFYLEKSF
TRBV7-7	.	TRBJ2-5	CASSPLGRKETQYF
TRBV2	.	TRBJ2-7	CASSEGTNGKYF
TRBV19	.	TRBJ1-5	CASSIGQGNQHF
TRBV11-2	.	TRBJ1-1	CASSRIMGGGEAFF
TRBV7-2	TRBD2	TRBJ2-2	CASSRGLHTGELFF
TRBV5-1	.	TRBJ1-1	CASSPKLDTEAFF
TRBV4-3	.	TRBJ2-7	CASSQEATPDRHYEQYF